A few counts support the clone carrying this T cell receptor beta chain. Its target is not known. Sequencing targeted expressed TCRB transcripts, as all isolated RNA had been reverse transcribed. This table comes from immunoSEQ multiplex PCR, and its TCRdb copy is limited to in-frame clones, with some not included. The sample includes around 400,000 clones, roughly 16% of them seen just once. This sample was taken from a study of beta chain features in type 1 diabetes. The wider study: Cell yields, age and gender were similar between patients and healthy donors.

Germline CDR1 is SGHTA and CDR2 is FQGTGA. The CDR3 runs 13 residues. V shed 5 bases and J shed 6 bases, with 10 bases lying between them. Study-wide findings and caveats: A definitive answer on HLA type influencing TCRB rearrangement was not reached here. Insertions were fewer and deletions more numerous at VDJ junctions in type 1 diabetes patients.

V and J are TRBV7-3 and TRBJ2-2, with D perhaps matching TRBD2 (5 bases). This sequence originates from a woman under 30 in good health. Sequences were obtained from naive CD4+ T cells from blood. The CDR3 protein is CASSLTSAGELFF. CDR3 in DNA: TGTGCCAGCAGCCTCACTAGTGCCGGGGAGCTGTTTTTT.